The 13 T cell receptor beta chains below come from one sample, sequenced in a study of T cell responses to AZD1222 COVID-19 vaccine. Sequencing used immunoSEQ multiplex PCR; TCRdb keeps in-frame clones, though not all of them. The data hold roughly 35,000 clones, with 70% to 90% observed a single time. The specimen comprised peripheral blood, sampled on day 0 of AZD1222 vaccination. These receptors were collected from an adult in good health.

The V and J genes are TRBV19 and TRBJ1-1; 7 bases are a match to TRBD1. The junction had 9 bases not matched to a gene; V was cut back by 3 bases and J by 5 bases. The V gene's germline CDR1 is LNHDA and CDR2 SQIVND (reference sequence). There are 15 residues in the CDR3. CDR3 sequence (DNA): TGTGCCAGTAGTATTCGACAGGGTGGGATAACTGAAGCTTTCTTT. This translates into CASSIRQGGITEAFF.

The genes are TRBV5-1 and TRBJ2-7; 8 bases fit TRBD1. This CDR3 spans 14 amino acids. Germline V gene sequence: CDR1 SGHRS, CDR2 YFSETQ. The V and J ends lost 4 bases and 2 bases, in that order; junction bases with no gene match: 5. DNA of the CDR3: TGCGCCAGCAGCGCGGGACAGGACCCCTACGAGCAGTACTTC. Residues: CASSAGQDPYEQYF.

The chain recombines TRBV5-1 with TRBJ1-1; TRBD1 agrees at 7 bases. The CDR3 totals 16 residues. CDR1 SGHRS and CDR2 YFSETQ come from the germline V gene. V shed 3 bases and J 4 bases; nucleotides not matched to a gene: 12. CDR3 amino acids: CASSWSLTGIGTEAFF. CDR3 DNA sequence: TGCGCCAGCAGCTGGTCCCTGACAGGGATCGGCACTGAAGCTTTCTTT.

This clone was recorded only once. The chain employs TRBV5-1 and TRBJ2-7; D gene uncertain. Trimming removed 1 base at V and 0 bases at J, with 5 bases between. Per germline, CDR1 SGHRS and CDR2 YFSETQ. The CDR3 extends over 13 amino acids. DNA for the CDR3: TGCGCCAGCAGCTTGTCCAGCTCCTACGAGCAGTACTTC. This sequence encodes CASSLSSSYEQYF. Using reference TRBV5-1 and TRBJ2-7 for the parts outside the CDR3, the full variable domain is KAGVTQTPRYLIKTRGQQVTLSCSPISGHRSVSWYQQTPGQGLQFLFEYFSETQRNKGNFPGRFSGRQFSNSRSEMNVSTLELGDSALYLCASSLSSSYEQYFGPGTRLTVT.

The V call is TRBV19, the J call TRBJ2-1, with D perhaps being TRBD1 or TRBD2 (6 bases each). V was shortened by 0 bases and J by 0 bases, with 9 bases between the two germline ends. From germline, CDR1 is LNHDA and CDR2 SQIVND (reference sequence). The CDR3 is 16 residues long. CDR3 loop: CASSIEGGSSYNEQFF. The CDR3 bases are TGTGCCAGTAGTATAGAAGGGGGGAGCTCCTACAATGAGCAGTTCTTC.

The chain carries TRBV14 and TRBJ1-2; D remains ambiguous. Germline V gene data show CDR1 as SGHDN and CDR2 as FVKESK. V was pared by 0 bases and J by 2 bases, with 7 bases between. The CDR3 runs to 14 residues. CDR3 coding DNA: TGTGCCAGCAGCCAAGATCTGATAAACTATGGCTACACCTTC. Translating gives CASSQDLINYGYTF. The variable domain in full, with the rest retrieved from reference TRBV14 and TRBJ1-2, is EAGVTQFPSHSVIEKGQTVTLRCDPISGHDNLYWYRRVMGKEIKFLLHFVKESKQDESGMPNNRFLAERTGGTYSTLKVQPAELEDSGVYFCASSQDLINYGYTFGSGTRLTVV.

This sequence joins TRBV29-1 and TRBJ1-1; 7 bases map to TRBD1. V was pared by 3 bases and J by 3 bases, with 1 base of the junction left unmatched. Germline CDR1 is SQVTM and CDR2 is ANQGSEA. CDR3 length: 12 amino acids. The CDR3, as DNA: TGCAGCGTTGACAGGGGGGACACTGAAGCTTTCTTT. This codes for CSVDRGDTEAFF.

The V call is TRBV7-8, the J call TRBJ2-7, with 7 bases lining up with TRBD1. The CDR3 runs 15 residues. V was pared by 3 bases and J by 5 bases, with 10 bases of the junction left unmatched. The germline V gene encodes CDR1 SGHVS and CDR2 FQNEAQ. The CDR3: CASSFPQGISDEQYF. The CDR3 DNA sequence: TGTGCCAGCAGCTTTCCACAGGGGATCTCGGACGAGCAGTACTTC.

The chain carries TRBV5-1 and TRBJ1-4; D perhaps matches TRBD1 (5 bases). Germline CDR1 reads SGHRS; CDR2 reads YFSETQ. CDR3 length: 13 residues. V lost 2 bases to trimming and J lost 4 bases, with 6 bases between them. CDR3 region: CASSFGHNEKLFF. The CDR3 DNA is TGCGCCAGCAGCTTTGGACATAATGAAAAACTGTTTTTT.

V usage is TRBV6-1 and J usage is TRBJ1-4; D might be TRBD1 (5 bases). Trimming removed 3 bases from V and 8 bases from J, with 19 bases in between. CDR3 length equals 16 residues. Germline values: CDR1 MNHNS, CDR2 SASEGT. The CDR3 sequence: CASSDRDTPEGEKLFF. The CDR3 DNA follows: TGTGCCAGCAGTGATCGCGACACTCCGGAGGGGGAAAAACTGTTTTTT.

The chain is built from TRBV5-1 and TRBJ1-4; D gene uncertain. The CDR3 runs 14 residues. CDR1 and CDR2 (germline): SGHRS, YFSETQ. V dropped 4 bases and J dropped 5 bases, with 12 bases sitting between them. The CDR3 loop reads CASSVNSGNEKLFF. In DNA, the CDR3 is TGCGCCAGCAGCGTAAACTCGGGGAATGAAAAACTGTTTTTT.

The CDR3, as DNA: TGTGCCAGCAGTTTAAAGGGACAGGGAGATCAGCCCCAGCATTTT. It translates to CASSLKGQGDQPQHF. V usage is TRBV27 and J usage is TRBJ1-5; 9 bases match TRBD1. The CDR3 extends over 15 amino acids. CDR1 and CDR2 from the germline V gene are MNHEY and SMNVEV (reference sequence). Unmatched junction bases numbered 4, after V lost 2 bases and J lost 5 bases.

V and J are TRBV7-6 and TRBJ2-2; 10 bases line up with TRBD1. The germline V gene encodes CDR1 SGHVS and CDR2 FNYEAQ. The CDR3 covers 17 residues. The ends lost 4 bases at V and 7 bases at J; junction bases unmatched: 12. The CDR3 nucleotides are TGTGCCAGCAGCTCCAAATCGACAGGGGGCTATGGCGGGGAGCTGTTTTTT. It yields the protein CASSSKSTGGYGGELFF.